This T cell receptor beta chain was recorded in a study of cytomegalovirus exposure and HLA in healthy donors. This clone was found a few times. The CDR3 has 13 residues. Germline CDR1 reads SGHTA; CDR2 reads FQGNSA. V was cut by 5 bases and J by 0 bases, with 5 bases left in between. 13 Jbeta primers and 60 Vbeta primers were used for the PCR. Assay used: immunoSEQ multiplex PCR; TCRdb lists only in-frame clones, some missing. The sample includes under 200,000 clones, about 80% of them seen just once. The TCR was taken from a woman in her fifties or sixties in good health and CMV-seronegative. Sample: PBMCs. J is TRBJ1-3 and V is TRBV7-2, with D uncertain. This CDR3 is CASSLNSGNTIYF. For the CDR3, the DNA is TGTGCCAGCAGCCTTAACTCTGGAAACACCATATATTTT.